There are a few counts of the clone carrying this T cell receptor (beta chain). Its target is not known. Other DNA sequences of this sample code for an identical CDR3. This sample is part of a study of CD8+ T cells in alopecia areata. Findings and limits, study-wide: There were also resident alphabeta T cells of normal skin sequenced in scalp samples. For lesional scalp, especially alopecia totalis/universalis, clonality was higher than in normal scalp. Against the mouse data, patients shared TCRs less clearly, possibly for HLA reasons.

Sorting from PBMCs produced CD4+ and CD8+ T cells. Following RNA extraction, reverse transcription yielded cDNA that acted as the sequencing template. The method was immunoSEQ multiplex PCR; TCRdb's version includes in-frame clones alone and lacks a portion of them. This sample carries under 150,000 clones, about three fifths of them seen once, and the ten largest clones take 35% to 45%. Germline values: CDR1 SQVTM, CDR2 ANQGSEA. The CDR3 sequence is 11 residues long. Trimming cost V 6 bases and J 5 bases, with 10 bases left between them. The receptor was isolated from a human donor in good health. The chain joins TRBV29-1 to TRBJ1-2; maybe TRBD1 (5 bases). Sequencing was performed on CD8+ T cells sorted from blood. CDR3 DNA sequence: TGCAGCGTCGAGGGACGGTATGGCTACACCTTC. Its translation: CSVEGRYGYTF.